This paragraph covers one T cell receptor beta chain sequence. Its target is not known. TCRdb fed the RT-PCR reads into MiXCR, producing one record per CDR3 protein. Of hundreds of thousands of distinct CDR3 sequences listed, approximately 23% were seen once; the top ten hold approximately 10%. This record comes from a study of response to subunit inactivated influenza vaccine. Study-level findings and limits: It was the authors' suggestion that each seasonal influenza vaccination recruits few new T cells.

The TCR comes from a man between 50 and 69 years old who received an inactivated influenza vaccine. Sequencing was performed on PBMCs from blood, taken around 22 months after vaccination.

The CDR3 is CASSWGGTRQETQYF. The CDR3 DNA follows: TGTGCCAGCAGCTGGGGCGGGACCCGACAAGAGACCCAGTACTTC. The chain uses TRBV6-2 or TRBV6-3 and TRBJ2-5; D is possibly TRBD2 (6 bases). The CDR3 is made up of 15 amino acids. The V gene lost 6 bases and the J gene lost 2 bases, with 16 bases spanning the gap. Germline V lookup: CDR1 MNHEY, CDR2 SVGEGT.